The rows below give T cell receptor beta chains drawn from one sample of a study of T-cell reconstitution after alpha-beta-depleted transplantation in children. MiXCR, applied by TCRdb to the PCR reads, yields one record per CDR3 protein. The sample yields a few hundred thousand distinct CDR3 sequences, roughly 18% seen once. Sequencing used PBMCs from the stem cell graft donor, obtained from the stem cell graft. Source of these receptors: a human donor who donated a stem cell graft to a child with acute lymphoblastic leukemia. Both conserved end residues are trimmed from each CDR3. The D gene is left open where the match is weak.

D	V	J	CDR3
TRBD2	TRBV4-1	TRBJ2-3	ASSASGSVDGTDTQY
NA	TRBV12-3/TRBV12-4	TRBJ2-6	ASSFEGSGANVLT
TRBD1	TRBV25-1	TRBJ2-7	ASSEGQGASYEQY
NA	TRBV19	TRBJ1-1	ASASLEGTEAF
TRBD1	TRBV25-1	TRBJ2-1	ASSVPRGPNNEQF
NA	TRBV27	TRBJ2-7	ASSLNGAGRTYEQY
NA	TRBV5-1	TRBJ1-5	ARKARVKNQPQH
NA	TRBV12-3/TRBV12-4	TRBJ1-5	ASTHRERDQPQH
TRBD2	TRBV5-1	TRBJ2-1	ASSLSLAGGYSYNEQF
NA	TRBV30	TRBJ1-2	AWSAIGVGYT
NA	TRBV6-5	TRBJ1-3	ASSYSGGSGNTIY
NA	TRBV3-1	TRBJ1-3	ASSRGLQGSGNTIY
NA	TRBV7-9	TRBJ2-2	ASSFGLGHRLF
NA	TRBV7-9	TRBJ1-3	ASSLSSGSGNTIY
NA	TRBV5-1	TRBJ2-7	ASSPGDGEQY
NA	TRBV7-8	TRBJ2-1	ASSRNVIRERNNEQF
TRBD1	TRBV12-3/TRBV12-4	TRBJ1-2	ASSPDRRNGYT
TRBD2	TRBV29-1	TRBJ2-1	SQTGGNEQF
TRBD2	TRBV27	TRBJ2-5	ASSPIAGEQETQY
TRBD1	TRBV5-1	TRBJ2-1	ASSFGGRDRRGISYNEQF
NA	TRBV25-1	TRBJ2-7	ASGGRMDYEQY
NA	TRBV7-9	TRBJ1-1	ASSRIRMNTEAF
NA	TRBV29-1	TRBJ1-1	SVVGQVGAF
TRBD2	TRBV20-1	TRBJ2-7	SAPGTSGINPYEQY
NA	TRBV5-1	TRBJ2-7	ASSFEGDDYEQY
NA	TRBV20-1	TRBJ2-7	SLQGRETYEQY
NA	TRBV29-1	TRBJ1-2	SALSVSYYGYT
NA	TRBV12-3/TRBV12-4	TRBJ2-1	ASSLGGDLNEQF
NA	TRBV12-3/TRBV12-4	TRBJ2-7	ASSPMTLRTDEQY
NA	TRBV5-1	TRBJ2-4	ASSWGAKNIQY
NA	TRBV5-1	TRBJ2-1	ASSSGLIYNEQF
NA	TRBV29-1	TRBJ1-2	SPTTGQGYT
NA	TRBV5-1	TRBJ2-3	ASSLTRGDTDTQY
NA	TRBV15	TRBJ2-1	ATSLYNEQF
NA	TRBV24-1	TRBJ2-1	ATRGGGLSYNEQF
NA	TRBV27	TRBJ2-7	ASSLSPTREQY
NA	TRBV5-1	TRBJ2-2	ASKGSAHMNTGELF
NA	TRBV28	TRBJ2-7	ASSTFGRGQFSYEQY
TRBD1	TRBV3-1	TRBJ2-1	ASSQDRTGSNEQF